One sample yielded the 10 T cell receptor beta chains listed below, sequenced in a study of cytomegalovirus exposure and HLA in healthy donors. 13 Jbeta primers and 60 Vbeta primers were used for the PCR. Here immunoSEQ multiplex PCR was the method, and the copy in TCRdb shows in-frame clones only, minus some. The sample holds 110,000 to 150,000 clones, roughly 82% seen once. Material: PBMCs. Source of these receptors: a male donor in good health and CMV-seronegative.

The chain joins TRBV19 to TRBJ1-1, with TRBD1 identical over 10 bases. Trimming cost V 4 bases and J 5 bases; bases outside gene matches: 7. CDR3 length equals 15 residues. Per germline, CDR1 LNHDA and CDR2 SQIVND (reference sequence). The CDR3 sequence: CASSRDRGKGTEAFF. As DNA, the CDR3 is TGTGCCAGTAGTAGGGACAGGGGTAAGGGTACTGAAGCTTTCTTT.

CDR3 in DNA: TGCGCCAGCAAAGGGGACAGGGGGACTGGAAACACCATATATTTT. Its translation is CASKGDRGTGNTIYF. The V and J genes are TRBV5-1 and TRBJ1-3, with TRBD1 matching over 11 bases. The CDR3 covers 15 residues. With V trimmed by 6 bases and J by 2 bases, 4 bases remained unmatched. Germline lookup yields CDR1 SGHRS and CDR2 YFSETQ.

The chain recombines TRBV29-1 with TRBJ1-3; no firm D call. V dropped 4 bases and J dropped 4 bases, with 8 bases sitting between them. The length of the CDR3 is 12 residues. CDR1 is SQVTM, CDR2 ANQGSEA, per germline. As DNA, the CDR3 is TGCAGCGTTGTTGTCCAGGGAAACACCATATATTTT. As protein: CSVVVQGNTIYF. Full variable domain (missing parts from reference TRBV29-1 and TRBJ1-3): SAVISQKPSRDICQRGTSLTIQCQVDSQVTMMFWYRQQPGQSLTLIATANQGSEATYESGFVIDKFPISRPNLTFSTLTVSNMSPEDSSIYLCSVVVQGNTIYFGEGSWLTVV.

The chain couples TRBV7-8 to TRBJ1-4; D is possibly TRBD1 (5 bases). Germline V lookup: CDR1 SGHVS, CDR2 FQNEAQ. V was trimmed by 5 bases and J by 6 bases, leaving 13 bases between them. The CDR3 sequence is 14 residues long. Here the CDR3 reads CASSRQGTYEKLFF. The CDR3 nucleotides are TGTGCCAGCAGCCGGCAGGGAACGTATGAAAAACTGTTTTTT.

This sequence joins TRBV9 and TRBJ2-5; unclear D gene. This CDR3 contains 15 residues. Germline CDR1 reads SGDLS; CDR2 reads YYNGEE. Trimming removed 0 bases from V and 1 base from J, with 10 bases in between. The CDR3 DNA sequence: TGTGCCAGCAGCGTAGGGGCCAGCATCCAAGAGACCCAGTACTTC. This encodes CASSVGASIQETQYF.

This sequence joins TRBV18 and TRBJ1-1; 7 bases match TRBD1. Looked up from germline, CDR1 is KGHSH and CDR2 is LQKENI. The J segment lost 3 bases and the V segment lost 4 bases, leaving 2 bases of the junction unmatched. This CDR3 is 13 amino acids long. The CDR3 region is CASSRDRDTEAFF. The CDR3 DNA sequence: TGTGCCAGCTCACGTGACAGGGACACTGAAGCTTTCTTT.

The chain recombines TRBV28 with TRBJ2-1; TRBD2 matches at 13 bases. Germline CDR1 reads MDHEN; CDR2 reads SYDVKM. The ends lost 6 bases at V and 7 bases at J; junction bases unmatched: 9. This CDR3 has 16 amino acids. CDR3 coding DNA: TGTGCCAGCAGCCAATGGACTAGCGGGAGAAGTAATGAGCAGTTCTTC. As protein: CASSQWTSGRSNEQFF.

The count of this clone is one. The chain links TRBV5-1 to TRBJ2-7; D is uncertain. V was trimmed by 2 bases and J by 0 bases, leaving 6 bases between them. Looked up from germline, CDR1 is SGHRS and CDR2 is YFSETQ. This CDR3 region has 13 residues. CDR3: CASSFESSYEQYF. The CDR3, as DNA: TGCGCCAGCAGCTTTGAGAGCTCCTACGAGCAGTACTTC.

The chain uses TRBV7-2 and TRBJ1-2, with D tentatively TRBD1 (5 bases). The CDR3 has 13 residues. From germline, CDR1 is SGHTA and CDR2 FQGNSA. Trimming removed 7 bases from V and 4 bases from J, with 13 bases in between. CDR3 region: CASTLGRGYGYTF. The CDR3 DNA reads as TGTGCCAGCACCCTGGGAAGGGGCTATGGCTACACCTTC.

The chain carries TRBV6-5 and TRBJ2-7; D unclear. Germline-derived CDR1 and CDR2 are MNHEY and SVGAGI. This CDR3 comprises 12 residues. V gave up 7 bases and J gave up 2 bases, with 9 bases separating them. CDR3 loop: CASKETTYEQYF. The DNA for the CDR3 is TGTGCCAGCAAGGAGACGACCTACGAGCAGTACTTC.